A single sample is the source of the 25 T cell receptor beta chains below, sequenced in a study of CD8 T cells in ankylosing spondylitis (dated by TCRdb to about 2017). The library was produced with 5' RACE. The listed sequencing device is Illumina HiSeq 2500. Using fastp at Q25 and MiXCR, TCRdb reprocessed the public reads and kept productive beta chains. When rows share a CDR3 protein, they turn into one entry using the most common DNA and genes. This sample lists 100,000 to 150,000 distinct CDR3 sequences; about an eighth were detected once. The top ten constitute 2.5% to 3% of the sample. Input material: blood, either unsorted or a sorted T cell fraction (not recorded which). These receptors were collected from a female donor with ankylosing spondylitis or in good health (not recorded which).

This sequence joins TRBV9 and TRBJ2-5; weak D call: TRBD2 (7 bases). Trimming took 0 bases from V and 4 from J, leaving 19 bases between them. CDR1 and CDR2 from the germline V gene are SGDLS and YYNGEE. The length of the CDR3 is 17 residues. CDR3 in DNA: TGTGCCAGCAGCGTAGGTTCCGGGGGGACAATGTTAGAGACCCAGTACTTC. Translation gives CASSVGSGGTMLETQYF.

This clonotype showed up many times. This rearrangement joins TRBV20-1 to TRBJ2-1; unclear D gene. Trimming took 6 bases from V and 9 from J, leaving 12 bases between them. The CDR3 is made up of 11 amino acids. Germline CDR1 reads DFQATT; CDR2 reads SNEGSKA (reference sequence). The CDR3 nucleotides read TGCAGTGCGCAGAAGCCTGGTGAGCAGTTCTTC. Protein sequence: CSAQKPGEQFF.

The chain links TRBV30 to TRBJ2-1; D may correspond to TRBD1 or TRBD2 (6 bases each). V was shortened by 2 bases and J by 9 bases, with 14 bases between the two germline ends. Germline V gene lookup returns CDR1 GTSNPN and CDR2 SVGIG (reference sequence). The CDR3 is 13 amino acids. CDR3: CAWSFLGGGEQFF. CDR3 coding DNA: TGTGCCTGGAGTTTTTTGGGGGGCGGTGAGCAGTTCTTC.

In this sample, this clonotype turned up a few times. V gene TRBV7-8 combines with J gene TRBJ1-5; weak D call: TRBD1 (5 bases). Trimming removed 5 bases at V and 6 bases at J, with 14 bases between. The germline CDR1 and CDR2 sequences are SGHVS and FQNEAQ. CDR3 size: 14 residues. This CDR3 reads CASSRGRGGQPQHF. The CDR3 DNA sequence: TGTGCCAGCAGCCGAGGTCGGGGGGGTCAGCCCCAGCATTTT.

This clonotype was seen more than once but under ten times. The gene calls are TRBV20-1 and TRBJ2-2; the match to TRBD2 covers 12 bases. V was pared by 6 bases and J by 6 bases, with 5 bases of the junction left unmatched. The length of the CDR3 is 14 residues. Per the germline V gene, CDR1 is DFQATT and CDR2 is SNEGSKA (reference sequence). The CDR3 reads CSASLAGGAGELFF. In nucleotides, the CDR3 is TGCAGTGCATCCCTAGCGGGGGGGGCCGGGGAGCTGTTTTTT.

About this clonotype: The junction does not match germline at one end; this may be a read error. The rearrangement uses TRBV3-1 and TRBJ2-1; no firm D call. CDR1 LGHDT and CDR2 YNNKEL come from the germline V gene (reference sequence). The CDR3 has 12 residues. The CDR3 region is CVSSQVGNEQFF. CDR3 nucleotides: TGTGTCAGCAGCCAAGTGGGCAATGAGCAGTTCTTC.

The genes are TRBV7-6 and TRBJ2-5; a weak D match, TRBD1 (5 bases). The CDR3 runs to 17 residues. Germline V gene sequence: CDR1 SGHVS, CDR2 FNYEAQ. V lost 5 bases and J 1 base, leaving 20 bases between the germline ends. CDR3 in DNA: TGTGCCAGCAGCCCCCTGGCCAAGGGGTTAAGCCAAGAGACCCAGTACTTC. This sequence encodes CASSPLAKGLSQETQYF.

This clonotype was counted between two and nine times. The V call is TRBV5-4, the J call TRBJ2-2, with TRBD2 identical over 9 bases. The CDR3 covers 16 residues. Germline loops: CDR1 SGHNT, CDR2 YYREEE (reference sequence). V lost 4 bases, J lost 6 bases, and 10 bases stayed unmatched. The CDR3 region is CASSHGLANGAGELFF. The CDR3 DNA is TGTGCCAGCAGCCATGGACTAGCGAACGGGGCCGGGGAGCTGTTTTTT.

There are a few counts of this clonotype. The J gene is TRBJ2-7, the V gene TRBV10-3; 14 bases map to TRBD2. With 3 bases clipped from V and 6 bases from J, the junction kept 4 bases outside the gene matches. This CDR3 contains 15 residues. CDR1 and CDR2 (germline): ENHRY, SYGVKD. The CDR3 DNA sequence: TGTGCCATCAGTGACCCGGGACTAGCGGGGGTCGAGCAGTACTTC. It is translated as CAISDPGLAGVEQYF.

In its sample, this clonotype was seen a few times. The chain links TRBV2 to TRBJ1-1; D uncertain. The V end was cut by 6 bases, the J end by 0 bases, with 8 bases between. The CDR3 consists of 13 residues. Germline V gene lookup returns CDR1 SNHLY and CDR2 FYNNEI. CDR3 residues: CASSASLNTEAFF. The CDR3 DNA sequence: TGTGCCAGCAGCGCGTCACTGAACACTGAAGCTTTCTTT.

There are a few counts of this clonotype. This chain joins TRBV28 and TRBJ2-1; the D is unclear. The germline V gene encodes CDR1 MDHEN and CDR2 SYDVKM. This CDR3 comprises 16 residues. Trimming stripped 7 bases from V and 4 bases from J, with 20 bases between. CDR3: CASTPRELIGYNEQFF. The CDR3 DNA reads TGTGCCAGCACCCCCCGTGAACTCATCGGATACAATGAGCAGTTCTTC.

This clonotype was observed many times. The chain employs TRBV7-9 and TRBJ2-3; D is unresolved. The germline V gene encodes CDR1 SEHNR and CDR2 FQNEAQ (reference sequence). This CDR3 contains 14 residues. The V end was cut by 1 base, the J end by 6 bases, with 11 bases between. The CDR3 region has the DNA TGTGCCAGCAGCTTAGGGGGTGATTTGGATACGCAGTATTTT. Amino acid sequence: CASSLGGDLDTQYF.

With regard to this clonotype: This could be a read error, since a much larger clone is one nucleotide away. The genes are TRBV20-1 and TRBJ1-1; D is unresolved. Germline V lookup: CDR1 DFQATT, CDR2 SNEGSKA (reference sequence). Trimming left V 1 base short and J 1 base short, with 10 bases between. The CDR3 is 14 residues long. The CDR3 DNA follows: TGCAGTGCTAGAGTCGCGGCAGGGAACACTGAAGCTTTCTTT. This encodes CSARVAAGNTEAFF.

The gene calls are TRBV29-1 and TRBJ1-1, with D uncertain. Germline CDR1 and CDR2: SQVTM and ANQGSEA. V was pared by 7 bases and J by 6 bases, with 15 bases between. The CDR3 contains 12 residues. This CDR3 reads CSARGPGPEAFF. The CDR3 nucleotides are TGCAGCGCGCGGGGTCCAGGCCCTGAAGCTTTCTTT.

The chain's CDR3 is CSGLLAGFQETQYF. CDR3 in DNA: TGCAGTGGATTACTAGCGGGGTTCCAAGAGACCCAGTACTTC. The chain couples TRBV20-1 to TRBJ2-5; 10 nucleotides line up with TRBD2. The CDR3 runs 14 residues. J lost 1 base, V lost 7 bases, and 6 bases had no gene match. The germline gives CDR1 DFQATT, CDR2 SNEGSKA (reference sequence).

This clonotype was recorded many times. The V gene is TRBV5-1, the J gene TRBJ2-1; 8 nucleotides agree with TRBD1. This CDR3 is 13 amino acids long. CDR1 is SGHRS and CDR2 is YFSETQ in the germline V gene. Trimming at V came to 4 bases and at J to 15 bases, leaving 12 bases not matched to a gene. This chain's CDR3 is CASSPTPGQAPFF. The CDR3 region has the DNA TGCGCCAGCAGCCCGACCCCGGGACAGGCCCCGTTCTTC.

Many counts were recorded for this clonotype. V and J are TRBV27 and TRBJ1-2, with D unclear. The CDR3 loop spans 13 amino acids. Per the germline V gene, CDR1 is MNHEY and CDR2 is SMNVEV (reference sequence). Trimming cost V 11 bases and J 0 bases, with 13 bases left between them. CDR3 DNA sequence: TGTGCCGCCGCCGACAAGACTAACTATGGCTACACCTTC. It specifies CAAADKTNYGYTF.

This chain uses TRBV5-1 with TRBJ2-7; D not certain. Per the germline V gene, CDR1 is SGHRS and CDR2 is YFSETQ. With 4 bases removed from V and 0 bases from J, the gap between germline ends came to 8 bases. CDR3 length equals 13 residues. CDR3 DNA: TGCGCCAGCAGCACGACAAGCTCCTACGAGCAGTACTTC. As protein: CASSTTSSYEQYF. Together with reference TRBV5-1 and TRBJ2-7, the CDR3 gives the full variable domain: KAGVTQTPRYLIKTRGQQVTLSCSPISGHRSVSWYQQTPGQGLQFLFEYFSETQRNKGNFPGRFSGRQFSNSRSEMNVSTLELGDSALYLCASSTTSSYEQYFGPGTRLTVT.

Worth noting for this clonotype: This may be a read error, as it is one base from a much larger clone. The rearrangement links TRBV6-1 to TRBJ1-3, with D maybe TRBD1 (6 bases). The CDR3 consists of 16 residues. Germline V lookup: CDR1 MNHNS, CDR2 SASEGT. V shed 11 bases and J shed 1 base, with 21 bases lying between them. The CDR3 DNA is TGTGCCGGCGTGTTTTTAGGACAGATGTCTGGAAACACCATATATTTT. Translation gives CAGVFLGQMSGNTIYF.

This clonotype was picked up many times. The chain recombines TRBV28 with TRBJ2-7; 7 bases are a match to TRBD1. Trimming removed 7 bases from V and 7 bases from J; junction bases left unmatched: 34. This CDR3 region has 21 residues. Germline CDR1 and CDR2: MDHEN and SYDVKM. CDR3 loop: CASTQGGGGTWNRGATGEQYF. The CDR3 DNA reads TGTGCCAGCACGCAGGGTGGGGGCGGAACGTGGAACAGGGGTGCCACGGGAGAGCAGTACTTC.

The J gene is TRBJ1-4, the V gene TRBV18; D is undetermined. Trimming shortened V by 5 bases and J by 8 bases, and 12 bases separated the two germline ends. This CDR3 comprises 13 residues. The germline gives CDR1 KGHSH, CDR2 LQKENI. CDR3 amino acids: CASSILGEEKLFF. In nucleotides, the CDR3 is TGTGCCAGCTCAATTCTTGGGGAGGAAAAACTGTTTTTT.

This clonotype was counted at least ten times. V and J are TRBV5-1 and TRBJ1-1, with TRBD1 as a possible D gene (5 bases). This CDR3 comprises 14 residues. The V end was cut by 6 bases, the J end by 0 bases, with 12 bases between. In germline, CDR1 is SGHRS, CDR2 YFSETQ. CDR3 amino acids: CASTDPGVNTEAFF. Here the CDR3 DNA reads TGCGCCAGCACCGACCCGGGGGTGAACACTGAAGCTTTCTTT.

In its sample, this clonotype was seen many times. The chain has TRBV3-1 and TRBJ2-2; D may be TRBD1 (5 bases). V lost 4 bases, J lost 6 bases, and 15 bases lay in between. Germline CDR1 and CDR2: LGHDT and YNNKEL (reference sequence). The CDR3 has 15 residues. The CDR3 DNA sequence: TGTGCCAGCAGCCTACATGGCCAGGGTTCCGGGGAGCTGTTTTTT. It yields the protein CASSLHGQGSGELFF.

This clonotype occurred a few times. The gene calls are TRBV12-3 or TRBV12-4 and TRBJ2-5; D possibly corresponds to TRBD2 (6 bases). The CDR3 sequence is 15 residues long. Trimming removed 3 bases at V and 2 bases at J, with 13 bases between. The CDR3 DNA is TGTGCCAGCAGTTTCCCCGGGGGAAGGCAAGAGACCCAGTACTTC. Amino acids: CASSFPGGRQETQYF.

This chain uses TRBV23-1 with TRBJ2-1; D is possibly TRBD1 or TRBD2 (6 bases each). TRBV23-1 is given ORF status, its function remaining uncertain. Trimming removed 3 bases from V and 2 bases from J, with 17 bases in between. The CDR3 is 17 residues long. CDR3 sequence reads: CASSHNSGGDTYNEQFF. The DNA for the CDR3 is TGCGCCAGCAGTCATAACTCTGGAGGGGACACCTACAATGAGCAGTTCTTC.